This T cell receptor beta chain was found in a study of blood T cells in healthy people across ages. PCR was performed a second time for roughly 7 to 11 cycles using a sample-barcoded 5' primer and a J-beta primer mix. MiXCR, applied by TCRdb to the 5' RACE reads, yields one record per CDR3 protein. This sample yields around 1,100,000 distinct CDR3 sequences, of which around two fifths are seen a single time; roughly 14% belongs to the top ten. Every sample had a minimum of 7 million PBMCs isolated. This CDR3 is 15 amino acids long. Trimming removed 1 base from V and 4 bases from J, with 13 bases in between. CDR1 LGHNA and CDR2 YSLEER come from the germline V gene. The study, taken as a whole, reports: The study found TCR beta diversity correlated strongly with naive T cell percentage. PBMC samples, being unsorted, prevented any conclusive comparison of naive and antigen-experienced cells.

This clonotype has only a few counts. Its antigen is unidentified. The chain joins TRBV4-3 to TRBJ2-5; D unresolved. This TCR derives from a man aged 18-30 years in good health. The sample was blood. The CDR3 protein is CASSQGSLPPETQYF. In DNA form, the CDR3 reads TGCGCCAGCAGCCAAGGTTCTCTACCCCCAGAGACCCAGTACTTC.